This T cell receptor (beta chain) came from a study of blood T cell repertoires in COVID-19. On the study more broadly: The United States, Italy and Spain supplied acute and convalescent COVID-19 samples.

In the authors' workflow: Quantification of nucleated cells was approximated via reference gene primer amplification. Assay used: immunoSEQ multiplex PCR; TCRdb lists only in-frame clones, some missing. V and J calls and clone size follow that table, whereas D and trimming were derived from the DNA. Here the sample spans a few hundred thousand clones, 70% to 90% being singletons. Germline-derived CDR1 and CDR2 are SGHAT and FQNNGV. J was trimmed by 10 bases and V by 4 bases; bases with no gene match: 13. The CDR3 length is 15 residues. The age range of participants was about 18 to 89 years, with residence in about two dozen US areas. Cohort placement rested on clinical history that participants reported themselves.

Sequencing input: PBMCs or T cells enriched from blood (not recorded which). This sequence was found in a woman aged 40 to 50 with acute COVID-19. The chain combines TRBV11-2 with TRBJ2-1, with 7 nucleotides matching TRBD2. Written as DNA, the CDR3 is TGTGCCAGCAGCTCAAGACTAGCCGCCCTTTCGGAGCAGTTCTTC. This encodes CASSSRLAALSEQFF.